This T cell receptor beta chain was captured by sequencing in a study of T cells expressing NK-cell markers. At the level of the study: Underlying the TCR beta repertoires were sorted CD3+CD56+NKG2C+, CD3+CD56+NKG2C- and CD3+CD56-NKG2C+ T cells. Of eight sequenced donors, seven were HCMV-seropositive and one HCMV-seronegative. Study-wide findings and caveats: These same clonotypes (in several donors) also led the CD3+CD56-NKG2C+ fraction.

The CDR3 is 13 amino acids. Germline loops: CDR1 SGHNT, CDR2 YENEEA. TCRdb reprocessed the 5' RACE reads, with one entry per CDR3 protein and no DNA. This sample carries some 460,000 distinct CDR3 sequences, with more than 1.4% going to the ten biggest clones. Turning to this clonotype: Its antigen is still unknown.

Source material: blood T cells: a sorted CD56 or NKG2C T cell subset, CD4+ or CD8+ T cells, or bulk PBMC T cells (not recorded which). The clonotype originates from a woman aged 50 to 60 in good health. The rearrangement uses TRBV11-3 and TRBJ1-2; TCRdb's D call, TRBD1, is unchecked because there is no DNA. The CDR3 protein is CASSSNQGTGYTF.